This T cell receptor beta chain was captured by sequencing in a study of CD8 T cells in Susac syndrome. As for this clonotype: Its antigen remains unidentified.

With random hexamers, about 0.5 to 1 ug RNA was reverse transcribed. By means of immunoSEQ multiplex PCR, TCR beta CDR3 spanning 54 Vbeta and 13 Jbeta underwent amplification. TCRdb passed the immunoSEQ multiplex PCR reads through MiXCR, listing each CDR3 protein once. The table shows some 170,000 distinct CDR3 sequences, with about 95% occurring only once. Whole-study findings and limits: The study conceded that relatively few individuals underwent its TCR sequencing and HLA analysis.

The CDR3 extends over 14 amino acids. The V gene lost 5 bases and the J gene lost 2 bases, with 12 bases spanning the gap. Per the germline V gene, CDR1 is SEHNR and CDR2 is FQNEAQ (reference sequence). The authors carried out high-throughput sequencing of TCR beta. They applied it to CD8+ and CD4+ T cells obtained from blood. Healthy donors matched for age and sex were used as controls. This sequence joins TRBV7-9 and TRBJ1-2, with D unclear. The TCR sequence derives from a human donor in good health. The sample was CD4+ T cells from PBMCs. The CDR3 sequence is CASSRERGNYGYTF. CDR3 nucleotide sequence: TGTGCCAGCAGCCGAGAACGGGGAAACTATGGCTACACCTTC.